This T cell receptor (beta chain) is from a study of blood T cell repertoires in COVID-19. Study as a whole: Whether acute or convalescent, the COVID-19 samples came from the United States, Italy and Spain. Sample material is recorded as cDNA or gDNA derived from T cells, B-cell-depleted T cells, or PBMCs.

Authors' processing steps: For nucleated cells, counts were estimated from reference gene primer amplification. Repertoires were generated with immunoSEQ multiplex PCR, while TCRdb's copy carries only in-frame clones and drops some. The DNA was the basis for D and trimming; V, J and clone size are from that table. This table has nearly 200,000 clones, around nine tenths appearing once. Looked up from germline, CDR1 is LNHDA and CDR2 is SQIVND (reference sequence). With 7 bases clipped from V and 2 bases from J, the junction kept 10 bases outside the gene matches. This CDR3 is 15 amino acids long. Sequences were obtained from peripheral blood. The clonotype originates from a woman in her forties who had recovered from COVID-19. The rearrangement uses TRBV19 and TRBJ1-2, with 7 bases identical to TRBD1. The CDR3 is CASILQGPRNYGYTF. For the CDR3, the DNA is TGTGCCAGTATCTTACAGGGGCCTCGGAACTATGGCTACACCTTC.